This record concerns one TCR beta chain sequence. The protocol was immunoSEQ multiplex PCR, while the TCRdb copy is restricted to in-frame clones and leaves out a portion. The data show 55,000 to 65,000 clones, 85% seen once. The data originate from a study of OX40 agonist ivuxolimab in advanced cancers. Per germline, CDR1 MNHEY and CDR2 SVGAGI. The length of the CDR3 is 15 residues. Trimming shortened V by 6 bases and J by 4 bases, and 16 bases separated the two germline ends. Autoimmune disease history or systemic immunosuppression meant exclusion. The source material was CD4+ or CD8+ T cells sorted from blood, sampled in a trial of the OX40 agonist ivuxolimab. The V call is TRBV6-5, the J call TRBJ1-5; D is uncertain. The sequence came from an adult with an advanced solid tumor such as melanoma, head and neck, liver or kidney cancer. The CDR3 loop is CASRNGRTGNQPQHF. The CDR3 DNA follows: TGTGCCAGCAGAAACGGACGGACTGGGAATCAGCCCCAGCATTTT.